The rows below give T cell receptor beta chains drawn from one sample of a study of cytomegalovirus exposure and HLA in healthy donors. Data came from immunoSEQ multiplex PCR; TCRdb stores just in-frame clones and leaves some out. Of almost 200,000 clones listed, 79% are singletons. The sequenced sample consisted of PBMCs. The receptors come from a woman aged 30 to 39 in good health and CMV-seropositive. Both conserved end residues are part of each CDR3. A D gene is named only where the DNA matches it firmly. A clone size is listed for some rows: how often the clone was seen (once, few, many), or a class if it is expanded.

d_call: -
j_call: TRBJ2-4
clone_size: -
v_call: TRBV11-2
cdr3_aa: CASSLDLAKNIQYF
cdr3_nt: TGTGCCAGCAGCTTAGACCTAGCCAAAAACATTCAGTACTTC

d_call: TRBD1
j_call: TRBJ1-5
clone_size: -
v_call: TRBV6-5
cdr3_aa: CASSAGTGGDQPQHF
cdr3_nt: TGTGCCAGCAGCGCCGGGACAGGGGGCGATCAGCCCCAGCATTTT

d_call: -
j_call: TRBJ1-2
clone_size: -
v_call: TRBV7-9
cdr3_aa: CASSLVNGYTF
cdr3_nt: TGTGCCAGCAGCTTAGTAAATGGCTACACCTTC

d_call: -
j_call: TRBJ2-1
clone_size: -
v_call: TRBV7-9
cdr3_aa: CASSHRRDFNEQFF
cdr3_nt: TGTGCCAGCAGCCACCGCCGGGACTTCAATGAGCAGTTCTTC

d_call: TRBD2
j_call: TRBJ2-3
clone_size: -
v_call: TRBV29-1
cdr3_aa: CSVETGAGGAGTDTQYF
cdr3_nt: TGCAGCGTTGAAACGGGAGCGGGGGGAGCTGGCACAGATACGCAGTATTTT

d_call: -
j_call: TRBJ2-5
clone_size: -
v_call: TRBV2
cdr3_aa: CASMRGKNQETQYF
cdr3_nt: TGTGCCAGCATGAGGGGGAAGAACCAAGAGACCCAGTACTTC

d_call: TRBD2
j_call: TRBJ2-7
clone_size: -
v_call: TRBV4-3
cdr3_aa: CASSQVSVASGRKGDEQYF
cdr3_nt: TGCGCCAGCAGCCAAGTTTCCGTCGCTAGCGGGAGGAAAGGGGACGAGCAGTACTTC

d_call: -
j_call: TRBJ2-7
clone_size: -
v_call: TRBV30
cdr3_aa: CAWSVYGKVSGEQYF
cdr3_nt: TGTGCCTGGAGTGTATACGGGAAGGTATCGGGGGAGCAGTACTTC

d_call: -
j_call: TRBJ2-1
clone_size: -
v_call: TRBV11-3
cdr3_aa: CASSPSRGPYNEQFF
cdr3_nt: TGTGCCAGCAGCCCTTCCCGGGGTCCTTACAATGAGCAGTTCTTC

d_call: TRBD1
j_call: TRBJ1-4
clone_size: -
v_call: TRBV19
cdr3_aa: CASGLVGTGSNEKLFF
cdr3_nt: TGTGCCAGCGGACTTGTCGGGACAGGCTCTAATGAAAAACTGTTTTTT

d_call: TRBD2
j_call: TRBJ2-3
clone_size: -
v_call: TRBV5-1
cdr3_aa: CASSPSRGGRDTQYF
cdr3_nt: TGCGCCAGCAGCCCCTCACGGGGGGGTCGGGATACGCAGTATTTT

d_call: -
j_call: TRBJ1-2
clone_size: -
v_call: TRBV18
cdr3_aa: CASSLRQEANYGYTF
cdr3_nt: TGTGCCAGCTCACTCCGACAAGAAGCTAACTATGGCTACACCTTC

d_call: TRBD1
j_call: TRBJ2-7
clone_size: once
v_call: TRBV6-6
cdr3_aa: CASSIPGQGARYEQYF
cdr3_nt: TGTGCCAGCAGTATACCGGGACAGGGGGCAAGGTACGAGCAGTACTTC

d_call: -
j_call: TRBJ2-5
clone_size: few
v_call: TRBV11-2
cdr3_aa: CASSLDIQETQYF
cdr3_nt: TGTGCCAGCAGCTTAGATATTCAAGAGACCCAGTACTTC

d_call: TRBD2
j_call: TRBJ2-2
clone_size: -
v_call: TRBV5-1
cdr3_aa: CASSLGGRAAGELFF
cdr3_nt: TGCGCCAGCAGCTTGGGCGGGAGGGCCGCCGGGGAGCTGTTTTTT

d_call: -
j_call: TRBJ2-1
clone_size: -
v_call: TRBV6-5
cdr3_aa: CASISGGSYNEQFF
cdr3_nt: TGTGCCAGCATTTCCGGTGGCTCCTACAATGAGCAGTTCTTC

d_call: -
j_call: TRBJ1-2
clone_size: -
v_call: TRBV9
cdr3_aa: CASSVEIGDGYTF
cdr3_nt: TGTGCCAGCAGCGTAGAGATAGGGGATGGCTACACCTTC

d_call: TRBD1
j_call: TRBJ2-7
clone_size: -
v_call: TRBV7-9
cdr3_aa: CASSHRDSPDYEQYF
cdr3_nt: TGTGCCAGCAGCCACCGGGACAGCCCAGACTACGAGCAGTACTTC

d_call: -
j_call: TRBJ2-7
clone_size: few
v_call: TRBV6-1
cdr3_aa: CASRQPMTYEQYF
cdr3_nt: TGTGCCAGCAGACAACCCATGACCTACGAGCAGTACTTC

d_call: TRBD1
j_call: TRBJ1-6
clone_size: once
v_call: TRBV5-6
cdr3_aa: CASSPGFGTEDSPLHF
cdr3_nt: TGTGCCAGCAGCCCCGGGTTCGGGACAGAGGATTCACCCCTCCACTTT

d_call: -
j_call: TRBJ2-2
clone_size: -
v_call: TRBV11-2
cdr3_aa: CASITAGELFF
cdr3_nt: TGTGCCAGCATAACGGCCGGGGAGCTGTTTTTT

d_call: TRBD2
j_call: TRBJ2-1
clone_size: -
v_call: TRBV15
cdr3_aa: CATSRVISGGPLYNEQFF
cdr3_nt: TGTGCCACCAGCAGAGTGATTAGCGGGGGACCCTTATACAATGAGCAGTTCTTC

d_call: TRBD1
j_call: TRBJ1-1
clone_size: -
v_call: TRBV5-4
cdr3_aa: CASSWGFRDRGTEAFF
cdr3_nt: TGTGCCAGCAGCTGGGGGTTCCGGGACAGGGGCACTGAAGCTTTCTTT

d_call: -
j_call: TRBJ2-3
clone_size: -
v_call: TRBV5-1
cdr3_aa: CASSLEGAGTAGDTQYF
cdr3_nt: TGCGCCAGCAGCTTGGAAGGGGCGGGAACCGCGGGAGATACGCAGTATTTT

d_call: -
j_call: TRBJ1-1
clone_size: -
v_call: TRBV19
cdr3_aa: CASSIGVNTEAFF
cdr3_nt: TGTGCCAGTAGTATCGGGGTAAACACTGAAGCTTTCTTT

d_call: -
j_call: TRBJ1-1
clone_size: -
v_call: TRBV6-4
cdr3_aa: CASRDRENTEAFF
cdr3_nt: TGTGCCAGCAGAGACCGGGAGAACACTGAAGCTTTCTTT

d_call: -
j_call: TRBJ2-7
clone_size: -
v_call: TRBV18
cdr3_aa: CASSPMTDLYEQYF
cdr3_nt: TGTGCCAGCTCACCGATGACAGATCTTTACGAGCAGTACTTC

d_call: TRBD2
j_call: TRBJ2-7
clone_size: -
v_call: TRBV6-6
cdr3_aa: CASSYSFGTSGGEQYF
cdr3_nt: TGTGCCAGCAGTTACTCGTTCGGGACTAGCGGCGGTGAGCAGTACTTC

d_call: TRBD1
j_call: TRBJ2-3
clone_size: -
v_call: TRBV2
cdr3_aa: CASSERAGGRTDTQYF
cdr3_nt: TGTGCCAGCAGTGAGAGGGCAGGGGGCAGAACAGATACGCAGTATTTT

d_call: -
j_call: TRBJ2-5
clone_size: -
v_call: TRBV7-9
cdr3_aa: CASSRGQMETQYF
cdr3_nt: TGTGCCAGCAGCCGTGGACAGATGGAGACCCAGTACTTC

d_call: TRBD2
j_call: TRBJ2-2
clone_size: -
v_call: TRBV5-1
cdr3_aa: CASSLRPAGGFTGELFF
cdr3_nt: TGCGCCAGCAGCTTGCGGCCAGCGGGGGGTTTTACCGGGGAGCTGTTTTTT

d_call: -
j_call: TRBJ1-5
clone_size: -
v_call: TRBV12-5
cdr3_aa: CARGKGTGGQPQHF
cdr3_nt: TGTGCGAGAGGGAAGGGCACAGGAGGGCAGCCCCAGCATTTT

d_call: TRBD2
j_call: TRBJ2-1
clone_size: -
v_call: TRBV7-9
cdr3_aa: CASSLALGTSGSYNEQFF
cdr3_nt: TGTGCCAGCAGCTTAGCCCTGGGTACTAGCGGGAGTTACAATGAGCAGTTCTTC

d_call: -
j_call: TRBJ2-3
clone_size: -
v_call: TRBV9
cdr3_aa: CASSALGDSTDTQYF
cdr3_nt: TGTGCCAGCAGTGCTCTGGGCGACAGCACAGATACGCAGTATTTT

d_call: -
j_call: TRBJ2-3
clone_size: few
v_call: TRBV6-5
cdr3_aa: CASSYSRGEGTDTQYF
cdr3_nt: TGTGCCAGCAGTTACTCGCGCGGGGAAGGGACAGATACGCAGTATTTT

d_call: -
j_call: TRBJ1-2
clone_size: -
v_call: TRBV12-5
cdr3_aa: CASGLGQGSYGYTF
cdr3_nt: TGTGCTAGTGGTTTAGGGCAGGGAAGCTATGGCTACACCTTC

d_call: TRBD2
j_call: TRBJ2-7
clone_size: once
v_call: TRBV14
cdr3_aa: CASSQGVPGLGSYEQYF
cdr3_nt: TGTGCCAGCAGCCAAGGGGTCCCGGGACTAGGGAGCTACGAGCAGTACTTC

d_call: TRBD1
j_call: TRBJ1-1
clone_size: -
v_call: TRBV4-1
cdr3_aa: CASSLMPGQGFAEAFF
cdr3_nt: TGCGCCAGCAGCCTGATGCCGGGACAGGGCTTCGCTGAAGCTTTCTTT

d_call: -
j_call: TRBJ2-7
clone_size: -
v_call: TRBV10-1
cdr3_aa: CASSSGAYEQYF
cdr3_nt: TGCGCCAGCTCTTCGGGGGCCTACGAGCAGTACTTC

d_call: -
j_call: TRBJ2-5
clone_size: -
v_call: TRBV14
cdr3_aa: CASSQVEVGQETQYF
cdr3_nt: TGTGCCAGCAGCCAAGTAGAGGTGGGCCAAGAGACCCAGTACTTC

d_call: -
j_call: TRBJ2-3
clone_size: once
v_call: TRBV10-1
cdr3_aa: CASSAGTTSTDTQYF
cdr3_nt: TGCGCCAGCAGTGCCGGGACAACAAGCACAGATACGCAGTATTTT

d_call: -
j_call: TRBJ2-1
clone_size: -
v_call: TRBV7-8
cdr3_aa: CASSLSWSSYNEQFF
cdr3_nt: TGTGCCAGCAGCTTAAGTTGGAGCTCCTACAATGAGCAGTTCTTC

d_call: -
j_call: TRBJ1-4
clone_size: -
v_call: TRBV5-1
cdr3_aa: CASSPNPGAFNEKLFF
cdr3_nt: TGCGCCAGCAGCCCAAACCCAGGGGCCTTTAATGAAAAACTGTTTTTT

d_call: -
j_call: TRBJ2-1
clone_size: -
v_call: TRBV5-1
cdr3_aa: CASSLGVGESYNEQFF
cdr3_nt: TGCGCCAGCAGCTTGGGGGTGGGAGAGTCCTACAATGAGCAGTTCTTC

d_call: -
j_call: TRBJ1-5
clone_size: -
v_call: TRBV5-5
cdr3_aa: CASSPLRDQPQHF
cdr3_nt: TGTGCCAGCAGCCCCCTGAGGGATCAGCCCCAGCATTTT

d_call: TRBD1
j_call: TRBJ2-7
clone_size: -
v_call: TRBV27
cdr3_aa: CASSWTGVDEQYF
cdr3_nt: TGTGCCAGCAGCTGGACAGGCGTAGACGAGCAGTACTTC

d_call: -
j_call: TRBJ1-6
clone_size: -
v_call: TRBV14
cdr3_aa: CASSPASGYNSPLHF
cdr3_nt: TGTGCCAGCAGTCCCGCCTCGGGCTATAATTCACCCCTCCACTTT

d_call: -
j_call: TRBJ1-1
clone_size: -
v_call: TRBV7-9
cdr3_aa: CASTVPEVAEAFF
cdr3_nt: TGTGCCAGCACCGTACCGGAGGTGGCTGAAGCTTTCTTT